A selection of T cell receptor beta chains follows, all from one sample in a study of blood T cell repertoires in COVID-19. The protocol was immunoSEQ multiplex PCR, while the TCRdb copy is restricted to in-frame clones and leaves out a portion. Here the sample spans some 230,000 clones, around 85% being singletons. The sequencing sample was made of PBMCs or T cells enriched from blood (not recorded which). These receptors all come from a middle-aged woman with acute COVID-19. CDR3s include the opening cysteine and the closing phenylalanine or tryptophan. Fields, in order: clone size, D gene, J gene, V gene, CDR3 protein, CDR3 DNA. The D gene is left open where the match is weak. Where a row states a size, it is once, few, many or the class of an expanded clone; other rows omit it.

clone_size: .; d_call: .; j_call: TRBJ1-5; v_call: TRBV27; cdr3_aa: CASSKVLPTGNQPQHF; cdr3_nt: TGTGCCAGCAGTAAAGTCTTACCAACGGGCAATCAGCCCCAGCATTTT
clone_size: once; d_call: TRBD1; j_call: TRBJ2-6; v_call: TRBV7-8; cdr3_aa: CASSLIPARGRVIAGANVLTF; cdr3_nt: TGTGCCAGCAGCTTAATCCCGGCCAGGGGGCGGGTTATCGCTGGGGCCAACGTCCTGACTTTC
clone_size: .; d_call: TRBD1; j_call: TRBJ1-3; v_call: TRBV19; cdr3_aa: CASSPTGVILSSGNTIYF; cdr3_nt: TGTGCCAGTAGCCCGACAGGGGTCATACTAAGCTCTGGAAACACCATATATTTT
clone_size: .; d_call: .; j_call: TRBJ1-5; v_call: TRBV19; cdr3_aa: CASSMASNQPQHF; cdr3_nt: TGTGCCAGTAGTATGGCAAGCAATCAGCCCCAGCATTTT
clone_size: .; d_call: TRBD2; j_call: TRBJ2-1; v_call: TRBV6-5; cdr3_aa: CASSKLAGGRHEQFF; cdr3_nt: TGTGCCAGCAGCAAACTAGCGGGGGGCCGGCATGAGCAGTTCTTC
clone_size: .; d_call: .; j_call: TRBJ1-5; v_call: TRBV24-1; cdr3_aa: CATSASGSNQPQHF; cdr3_nt: TGTGCCACCAGTGCCAGCGGAAGCAATCAGCCCCAGCATTTT
clone_size: .; d_call: .; j_call: TRBJ2-7; v_call: TRBV13; cdr3_aa: CASSLMDSYEQYF; cdr3_nt: TGTGCCAGCAGCTTAATGGACAGCTACGAGCAGTACTTC
clone_size: .; d_call: .; j_call: TRBJ2-7; v_call: TRBV6-6; cdr3_aa: CASSYQAQVSYEQYF; cdr3_nt: TGTGCCAGCAGTTACCAAGCACAGGTCTCCTACGAGCAGTACTTC
clone_size: few; d_call: TRBD1; j_call: TRBJ2-2; v_call: TRBV19; cdr3_aa: CASSTGTGGTGELFF; cdr3_nt: TGTGCCAGTAGTACCGGGACAGGGGGCACCGGGGAGCTGTTTTTT
clone_size: .; d_call: .; j_call: TRBJ1-5; v_call: TRBV6-1; cdr3_aa: CASSEFFNSYNQPQHF; cdr3_nt: TGTGCCAGCAGTGAATTCTTTAACAGCTACAATCAGCCCCAGCATTTT
clone_size: .; d_call: .; j_call: TRBJ2-7; v_call: TRBV10-2; cdr3_aa: CASSEDEGTPYEQYF; cdr3_nt: TGCGCCAGCAGTGAGGACGAGGGTACACCTTACGAGCAGTACTTC
clone_size: .; d_call: TRBD1; j_call: TRBJ2-5; v_call: TRBV6-5; cdr3_aa: CASILDRGRETQYF; cdr3_nt: TGTGCCAGCATCCTAGACAGGGGACGGGAGACCCAGTACTTC
clone_size: many; d_call: .; j_call: TRBJ1-1; v_call: TRBV21-1; cdr3_aa: CASSKGDRGGTLNTEAFF; cdr3_nt: TGTGCCAGCAGCAAGGGGGACAGGGGAGGCACATTGAACACTGAAGCTTTCTTT
clone_size: .; d_call: .; j_call: TRBJ2-3; v_call: TRBV7-9; cdr3_aa: CASSKRDSPSTDTQYF; cdr3_nt: TGTGCCAGCAGCAAGAGGGACTCTCCAAGCACAGATACGCAGTATTTT
clone_size: .; d_call: .; j_call: TRBJ1-5; v_call: TRBV18; cdr3_aa: CASSPGLGNQPQHF; cdr3_nt: TGTGCCAGCTCCCCGGGACTTGGCAATCAGCCCCAGCATTTT
clone_size: .; d_call: TRBD1; j_call: TRBJ1-4; v_call: TRBV28; cdr3_aa: CASSFTGGMDEKLFF; cdr3_nt: TGTGCCAGCAGCTTTACAGGGGGTATGGATGAAAAACTGTTTTTT
clone_size: .; d_call: TRBD1; j_call: TRBJ1-5; v_call: TRBV18; cdr3_aa: CASSGQGANQPQHF; cdr3_nt: TGTGCCAGCTCAGGACAGGGGGCCAATCAGCCCCAGCATTTT
clone_size: once; d_call: .; j_call: TRBJ1-2; v_call: TRBV28; cdr3_aa: CATSTGTGYTF; cdr3_nt: TGTGCCACCTCCACCGGGACAGGCTACACCTTC
clone_size: .; d_call: .; j_call: TRBJ2-1; v_call: TRBV7-2; cdr3_aa: CASSFSSSYNEQFF; cdr3_nt: TGTGCCAGCAGCTTCTCGAGTTCCTACAATGAGCAGTTCTTC
clone_size: .; d_call: TRBD2; j_call: TRBJ2-1; v_call: TRBV10-1; cdr3_aa: CASSEGLAGYNEQFF; cdr3_nt: TGCGCCAGCAGTGAAGGGCTAGCGGGATACAATGAGCAGTTCTTC
clone_size: .; d_call: .; j_call: TRBJ2-6; v_call: TRBV6-5; cdr3_aa: CASSSRDSGANVLTF; cdr3_nt: TGTGCCAGCAGTTCCAGGGACTCTGGGGCCAACGTCCTGACTTTC
clone_size: .; d_call: TRBD1; j_call: TRBJ2-5; v_call: TRBV19; cdr3_aa: CASSIGLQGRETQYF; cdr3_nt: TGTGCCAGTAGTATAGGGTTACAGGGGAGAGAGACCCAGTACTTC
clone_size: .; d_call: .; j_call: TRBJ1-2; v_call: TRBV9; cdr3_aa: CARLESIGYTF; cdr3_nt: TGTGCCAGGCTCGAAAGCATTGGCTACACCTTC
clone_size: .; d_call: .; j_call: TRBJ2-5; v_call: TRBV7-9; cdr3_aa: CASSIPRGPQETQYF; cdr3_nt: TGTGCCAGCAGCATACCGCGGGGGCCCCAAGAGACCCAGTACTTC
clone_size: .; d_call: TRBD2; j_call: TRBJ2-5; v_call: TRBV3-1/TRBV3-2; cdr3_aa: CASSQGLLVETQYF; cdr3_nt: TGTGCCAGCAGCCAGGGACTACTCGTGGAGACCCAGTACTTC
clone_size: .; d_call: TRBD1; j_call: TRBJ2-7; v_call: TRBV5-6; cdr3_aa: CASSPGQHYEQYF; cdr3_nt: TGTGCCAGCAGCCCGGGACAGCACTACGAGCAGTACTTC
clone_size: .; d_call: .; j_call: TRBJ2-1; v_call: TRBV6-2/TRBV6-3; cdr3_aa: CASSFHRGSPVYEQFF; cdr3_nt: TGTGCCAGCAGTTTCCACCGGGGGTCCCCGGTCTATGAGCAGTTCTTC